Described below is a single TCR beta chain sequence and its context. Its cognate antigen has yet to be identified. The input lacks base qualities; no much larger clone sits a single base away. The donors belonged to the validation cohort of approximately 130 subjects, which was separate from the approximately 680-subject first cohort. The CDR3 holds 16 amino acids from the cysteine to the phenylalanine. CDR3 DNA only is kept here, 48 bases in frame from base 1. V has 4 bases trimmed and J has 0 bases trimmed; junction bases matching no gene number 3. CDR1 is given as MGHRA and CDR2 as YSYEKL, both from the germline V gene. The library was made by the immunoSEQ multiplex PCR assay. Regarding the original processing steps: To diagnose cytomegalovirus status from the catalog of TCR beta chain sequences, a statistical classification framework was built. Drawn from immuneACCESS, this table holds only the in-frame rearrangements with V and J called that TCRdb kept. Clones are partly lost; checked studies trace under half to an unresolved V gene and leave the rest unexplained. The DNA gave D and trimming, while V, J and clone size come from that table. The sample data list 120,000 or so clones, and around 90% of these were observed just once. The top ten clones comprise approximately 2.1% of the sample.

This entry belongs to a study of cytomegalovirus exposure and HLA in healthy donors (dated by TCRdb to about 2017). For the wider study: The 700 or so repertoires of the first cohort and the 95 to 150 validation repertoires were produced on the same platform, according to a later analysis. Along with the roughly 610-subject first cohort, a separate validation cohort of over a hundred different subjects was used. The study aimed to test whether signatures of past pathogen exposure could be identified by cataloging public T cell receptors. To predict cytomegalovirus infection status, the study combined high-throughput TCR immunosequencing, statistical association of individual TCRs with disease status, and machine learning.

What the work shows at the level of the full study, not this receptor alone: A total of 150 to 200 TCR beta chains were listed by the study as associated with cytomegalovirus. While some public TCRs were present in many individuals, most TCR sequences turned up only very rarely across donors. According to the authors, the approach could potentially be generalized to other disease states and immunological phenotypes. The validation cohort had no HLA typing available for a later analysis, so co-occurrence within that cohort was assessed over all 120 or so repertoires. In vitro tests confirmed that a few of the cytomegalovirus-associated TCR beta chains recognize cytomegalovirus antigens. Of the cluster scores, around 95% were above 0 in a later analysis, which found that TCRs clustered in the first cohort also tended to co-occur in the 120 validation repertoires. The classifier was reported to diagnose cytomegalovirus status with high specificity and sensitivity in both the original cohort and the validation cohort.

The sequence was collected from a woman in her late teens or twenties in good health and CMV-seronegative. The rearranged segments are TRBV4-1 and TRBJ2-6; 7 central bases correspond to TRBD1. Sequencing was carried out using PBMCs. The sequence in DNA is TGCGCCAGCAGCCCGACAGGGAGCTCTGGGGCCAACGTCCTGACTTTC. Its protein reads: CASSPTGSSGANVLTF.